The entry that follows covers one T cell receptor (beta chain) sequence. The source of the sample is a study of blood T cells in healthy people across ages. V lost 3 bases to trimming and J lost 0 bases, with 6 bases between them. Germline V gives CDR1 SGHRS, CDR2 YFSETQ. CDR3 length equals 13 residues. Then a second PCR, running roughly 7 to 11 cycles, was carried out with a sample-barcoded 5' primer and a J-beta primer mix. From the 5' RACE reads, TCRdb called clonotypes with MiXCR, one entry per CDR3 protein. The table records more than 450,000 distinct CDR3 sequences, about 27% of them present only once. These data are also associated with another study on T cells of mothers and their children.

The chain joins TRBV5-1 to TRBJ2-5; unclear D gene. The TCR was taken from a boy younger than 10 in good health. Input material: blood. The CDR3 is CASSSPNQETQYF. CDR3 DNA sequence: TGCGCCAGCAGCTCACCGAACCAAGAGACCCAGTACTTC.